This entry is about one T cell receptor (beta chain). These data are taken from a study of blood T cell repertoires in COVID-19. TCRdb keeps only in-frame clones here, not all; method: immunoSEQ multiplex PCR. Found here are nearly 250,000 clones, about nine tenths of them singletons; the top ten hold over 0.85%. Per the germline V gene, CDR1 is SGHVS and CDR2 is FQNEAQ. There are 13 residues in the CDR3. V was clipped by 5 bases and J by 8 bases; unmatched bases: 8. The sequence derives from a middle-aged man who had been exposed to COVID-19. J is TRBJ1-2 and V is TRBV7-8; 7 nucleotides match TRBD1. The sample taken for sequencing was PBMCs or T cells enriched from blood (not recorded which). In DNA, the CDR3 is TGTGCCAGCAGCCATAGACAGGGTCGGGGCTACACCTTC. Protein sequence: CASSHRQGRGYTF.